This T cell receptor (beta chain) derives from a study of blood T cell repertoires in COVID-19. Across the study: The United States, Italy and Spain were the sources of the acute and convalescent COVID-19 samples. T cells, B-cell-depleted T cells, or PBMCs supplied cDNA or gDNA.

Per the original methods: Quantification of nucleated cells was approximated via reference gene primer amplification. Sequencing used immunoSEQ multiplex PCR; TCRdb keeps in-frame clones, though not all of them. The DNA was the basis for D and trimming; V, J and clone size are from that table. The data contain approximately 210,000 clones, around 83% of them singletons. This clonotype was obtained from a woman aged 50 to 60 with acute or convalescent COVID-19. Material: peripheral blood.

In DNA form, the CDR3 reads TGTGCCACCAGTGACCATATAGCGGGAGTGAGGGATACGCAGTATTTT. It codes for CATSDHIAGVRDTQYF. The genes are TRBV24-1 and TRBJ2-3; TRBD2 aligns across 9 bases. CDR3 size: 16 residues. Trimming cost V 4 bases and J 6 bases; bases outside gene matches: 10. The germline V gene has CDR1 KGHDR and CDR2 SFDVKD.